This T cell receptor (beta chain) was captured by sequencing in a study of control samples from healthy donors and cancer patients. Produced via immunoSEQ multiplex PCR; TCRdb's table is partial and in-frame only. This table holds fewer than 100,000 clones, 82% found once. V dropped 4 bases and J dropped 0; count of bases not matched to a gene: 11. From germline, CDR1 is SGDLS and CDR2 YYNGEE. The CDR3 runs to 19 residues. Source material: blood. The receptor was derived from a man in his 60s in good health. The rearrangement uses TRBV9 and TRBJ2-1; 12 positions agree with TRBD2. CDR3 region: CASSPRASGGVSSYNEQFF. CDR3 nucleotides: TGTGCCAGCAGCCCCCGCGCTAGCGGGGGGGTTAGCTCCTACAATGAGCAGTTCTTC.